The clone carrying this T cell receptor (beta chain) was found once. The antigen remains unidentified. Three rounds of nested PCR, following a modified ARM-PCR protocol, produced the TCRbeta library. MiXCR, run by TCRdb on the multiplex PCR reads, gives a single entry per CDR3 protein. The table shows tens of thousands of distinct CDR3 sequences, with 67% occurring only once. These data originate in a study of tumor and adjacent non-tumor tissue in lung cancer. Study as a whole: Aged about 31 to 80 years, patients included fewer than 11 men and about five women with stage I to III disease. Findings of the study overall: Tumor repertoires had a smaller top 100 clone share than normal lung.

V dropped 0 bases and J dropped 9 bases, with 13 bases sitting between them. Germline V gene data show CDR1 as SGDLS and CDR2 as YYNGEE. CDR3 size: 14 residues. No cell sorting was done before RNA was extracted from the tissue. The clonotype originates from a man in his sixties with non-small cell lung cancer. Sequences were obtained from lung tumor tissue. The chain links TRBV9 to TRBJ2-1; D tentatively fits TRBD1 or TRBD2 (5 bases each). The CDR3 is CASSVGENQGEQFF. DNA of the CDR3: TGTGCCAGCAGCGTAGGGGAGAACCAGGGTGAGCAGTTCTTC.